These 11 T cell receptor beta chains came from one sample sequenced in a study of blood T cell repertoires in COVID-19. Assay used: immunoSEQ multiplex PCR; TCRdb lists only in-frame clones, some missing. This repertoire shows more than 70,000 clones, about 90% found once; its top ten account for around 3%. Sample: peripheral blood. Receptor source: a woman aged 45-60 years with active or convalescent COVID-19.

Concerning this clone itself: Because it lacks the conserved phenylalanine or tryptophan at the end, this CDR3 is likely a read error. The DNA is omitted, as the CDR3 cannot be located on it reliably, and the CDR3 follows TCRdb's listing. The chain couples TRBV6-5 to TRBJ2-7; TRBD1, the table's D call, lacks a check against the DNA. Per germline, CDR1 MNHEY and CDR2 SVGAGI. Inclusive of both ends, the CDR3 amounts to 14 amino acids. This CDR3 reads CASSYSEDWDRVVI.

The chain combines TRBV2 with TRBJ2-4, with 9 bases fitting TRBD1. V lost 6 bases and J lost 0; bases outside the gene matches: 6. The CDR3 covers 16 residues. Looked up from germline, CDR1 is SNHLY and CDR2 is FYNNEI. The CDR3 DNA reads TGTGCCAGCAGGGGGACAGGGACCCTAGCCAAAAACATTCAGTACTTC. Amino acid sequence: CASRGTGTLAKNIQYF.

The chain carries TRBV2 and TRBJ2-5; a weak D match, TRBD2 (6 bases). The CDR3 is made up of 13 amino acids. Germline V gene lookup returns CDR1 SNHLY and CDR2 FYNNEI. Deletions cut 7 bases from V and 6 bases from J, with 15 bases between. CDR3 DNA: TGTGCCAGCACCCCTCAGGGAGGAAAGACCCAGTACTTC. Protein: CASTPQGGKTQYF. Complete variable domain (other parts from reference TRBV2 and TRBJ2-5): EPEVTQTPSHQVTQMGQEVILRCVPISNHLYFYWYRQILGQKVEFLVSFYNNEISEKSEIFDDQFSVERPDGSNFTLKIRSTKLEDSAMYFCASTPQGGKTQYFGPGTRLLVL.

The chain uses TRBV9 and TRBJ2-7; 8 bases are shared with TRBD1. Unmatched junction bases numbered 9, after V lost 4 bases and J lost 6 bases. The CDR3 covers 14 residues. Germline CDR1 SGDLS, CDR2 YYNGEE. The CDR3 protein is CASSSSDRGGEQYF. CDR3 nucleotide sequence: TGTGCCAGCAGCTCCTCTGACAGGGGAGGCGAGCAGTACTTC. The entire variable domain, with the rest obtained from reference TRBV9 and TRBJ2-7, is as follows: DSGVTQTPKHLITATGQRVTLRCSPRSGDLSVYWYQQSLDQGLQFLIQYYNGEERAKGNILERFSAQQFPDLHSELNLSSLELGDSALYFCASSSSDRGGEQYFGPGTRLTVT.

This clone was seen just once. The chain combines TRBV3-1 (or the pseudogene TRBV3-2) with TRBJ1-2, with 8 bases identical to TRBD1. Germline assignment: CDR1 LGHDT and CDR2 YNNKEL (reference sequence). The junction had 28 bases not matched to a gene; V was cut back by 0 bases and J by 7 bases. The CDR3 covers 22 residues. This CDR3 reads CASSQDPTGVGRGGPSRCGYTF. In nucleotides, the CDR3 is TGTGCCAGCAGCCAAGACCCGACAGGGGTCGGTAGAGGGGGTCCCTCTAGATGTGGCTACACCTTC.

This chain links TRBV4-2 with TRBJ2-7, with TRBD1 identical over 12 bases. Losses at the gene ends were 4 bases for V and 6 bases for J; bases not matched to a gene: 7. This CDR3 comprises 15 residues. The germline gives CDR1 LGHNA, CDR2 YNFKEQ. As DNA, the CDR3 is TGTGCCAGCAGCCGATCCGGGACAGGGGGCGGCGAGCAGTACTTC. Translating gives CASSRSGTGGGEQYF.

J is TRBJ2-5 and V is TRBV9; 8 bases align to TRBD2. V shed 10 bases, J shed 1 base, and the junction held 21 bases outside the gene matches. This CDR3 contains 18 residues. Germline CDR1 and CDR2: SGDLS and YYNGEE. The CDR3 loop is CARRVGRGVGPIQETQYF. The CDR3 DNA follows: TGTGCCCGCCGCGTTGGGCGGGGGGTCGGGCCTATCCAAGAGACCCAGTACTTC.

This chain joins TRBV13 and TRBJ2-5; 7 bases agree with TRBD1. The CDR3 runs to 16 residues. The germline CDR1 and CDR2 sequences are PRHDT and FYEKMQ (reference sequence). V lost 5 bases, J lost 0 bases, and 9 bases stayed unmatched. CDR3 protein: CASSIRQGRNQETQYF. Written as DNA, the CDR3 is TGTGCCAGCAGCATTCGACAGGGTAGGAACCAAGAGACCCAGTACTTC.

This clone appeared once. The V and J genes are TRBV5-1 and TRBJ1-2; unclear D gene. Trimming took 0 bases from V and 5 from J, leaving 14 bases between them. Germline CDR1 SGHRS, CDR2 YFSETQ. This CDR3 has 15 amino acids. Written as DNA, the CDR3 is TGCGCCAGCAGCTTGGCCGGGGTGGAGGTATATGGCTACACCTTC. Protein product: CASSLAGVEVYGYTF.

The V and J genes are TRBV5-8 and TRBJ2-3; D is uncertain. The germline CDR1 and CDR2 sequences are SGHTS and YDEGEE. This CDR3 has 18 amino acids. Trimming took off 0 bases at V and 2 bases at J, with 19 bases between the two ends. DNA for the CDR3: TGTGCCAGCAGCTTGGGAGGTACGGGTCTTCCTTACACAGATACGCAGTATTTT. Translated: CASSLGGTGLPYTDTQYF.

V usage is TRBV7-2 and J usage is TRBJ1-5, with no clear D. V lost 5 bases and J 7 bases, leaving 12 bases between the germline ends. CDR1 SGHTA and CDR2 FQGNSA come from the germline V gene. The length of the CDR3 is 13 residues. The CDR3 region has the DNA TGTGCCAGCAGCGCCAACCTCAGGCAGCCCCAGCATTTT. It yields the protein CASSANLRQPQHF.